The 14 T cell receptor beta chains presented below share a single source sample, sequenced in a study of control samples from healthy donors and cancer patients (dated by TCRdb to the early 2020s). The library was made by the immunoSEQ multiplex PCR assay. In TCRdb, the immuneACCESS table is reduced to in-frame sequences with V and J assigned. These tables do not hold every clone; where another copy was compared, an unresolved V gene accounts for under half, and the others remain unexplained. The sample data list some 140,000 clones, and 70% to 90% of these were observed just once. 8.5% to 9.5% of the sample lies in the top ten. Sequenced sample: blood. The origin of the receptors is a woman between 25 and 40 years old in good health.

The J gene is TRBJ2-7, the V gene TRBV28, with D perhaps TRBD2 (6 bases). CDR1 is MDHEN and CDR2 is SYDVKM in the germline V gene. Trimming took off 2 bases at V and 0 bases at J, with 8 bases between the two ends. This CDR3 contains 14 residues. In nucleotides, the CDR3 is TGTGCCAGCAGTTTAGCGGGACTCTCCTACGAGCAGTACTTC. This gives the protein CASSLAGLSYEQYF.

This chain joins TRBV3-1 (or the pseudogene TRBV3-2) and TRBJ2-7, with no clear D. V was clipped by 4 bases and J by 0 bases, with 13 bases between them. The V gene's germline CDR1 is LGHDT and CDR2 YNNKEL (reference sequence). This CDR3 is 15 amino acids long. The CDR3 bases are TGTGCCAGCAGCCGCAGAGATCTCTCCTCCTACGAGCAGTACTTC. This gives the protein CASSRRDLSSYEQYF.

The rearrangement uses TRBV6-6 and TRBJ1-1; tentatively, D is TRBD1 (5 bases). Germline V lookup: CDR1 MNHNY, CDR2 SVGAGI (reference sequence). This CDR3 region has 14 residues. V was clipped by 2 bases and J by 4 bases, with 11 bases between them. CDR3: CASSYNLGLTEAFF. CDR3 DNA sequence: TGTGCCAGCAGTTACAATCTGGGACTCACTGAAGCTTTCTTT.

The rearrangement uses TRBV24-1 and TRBJ2-1; TRBD2 aligns across 7 bases. Germline CDR1 reads KGHDR; CDR2 reads SFDVKD. This CDR3 region has 14 residues. Trimming cost V 3 bases and J 7 bases; bases outside gene matches: 5. The CDR3 coding sequence is TGTGCCACCAGTGATAGTTGGCGGGGGAATGAGCAGTTCTTC. This encodes CATSDSWRGNEQFF.

This clone was seen a handful of times. This rearrangement joins TRBV19 to TRBJ1-1; D unclear. The CDR3 is 16 residues long. CDR1 is LNHDA and CDR2 is SQIVND in the germline V gene (reference sequence). The germline V and J ends were trimmed by 1 base and 1 base, with 13 bases remaining between them. CDR3 sequence reads: CASSIARGVGNTEAFF. The DNA for the CDR3 is TGTGCCAGTAGTATAGCTCGTGGAGTGGGGAACACTGAAGCTTTCTTT.

This rearrangement joins TRBV5-1 to TRBJ2-7; 12 nucleotides match TRBD2. CDR1 and CDR2 from the germline V gene are SGHRS and YFSETQ. The trim removed 5 bases at V and 5 bases at J, leaving 2 bases unmatched. There are 13 residues in the CDR3. The CDR3, as DNA: TGCGCCAGCAGACTAGCGGGAGGAGACGAGCAGTACTTC. Its protein is CASRLAGGDEQYF.

The CDR3 reads CASSPLRSSYNEQFF. CDR3 in DNA: TGTGCCAGCAGTCCCCTCAGGAGTTCCTACAATGAGCAGTTCTTC. This chain uses TRBV28 with TRBJ2-1, with D unresolved. V lost 5 bases to trimming and J lost 1 base, with 12 bases between them. The CDR3 runs 15 residues. The germline CDR1 and CDR2 sequences are MDHEN and SYDVKM.

J is TRBJ1-1 and V is TRBV19; D gene ambiguous. There are 13 residues in the CDR3. Germline V gives CDR1 LNHDA, CDR2 SQIVND (reference sequence). Between the trimmed V and J ends, which lost 3 bases and 0 bases, there was a span of 5 bases. The chain's CDR3 is CASSIALNTEAFF. The CDR3 DNA reads as TGTGCCAGTAGTATCGCCCTGAACACTGAAGCTTTCTTT. The whole variable domain, remainder taken from reference TRBV19 and TRBJ1-1, is DGGITQSPKYLFRKEGQNVTLSCEQNLNHDAMYWYRQDPGQGLRLIYYSQIVNDFQKGDIAEGYSVSREKKESFPLTVTSAQKNPTAFYLCASSIALNTEAFFGQGTRLTVV.

The chain recombines TRBV2 with TRBJ1-5; D is possibly TRBD1 (6 bases). The ends were cut back, 4 bases at V and 6 bases at J, with 10 bases in the middle. This CDR3 region has 13 residues. Germline CDR1 and CDR2: SNHLY and FYNNEI. The CDR3 region has the DNA TGTGCCAGCAGTGTATCGGGGGCTCAGCCCCAGCATTTT. Its protein is CASSVSGAQPQHF.

This clone was counted a few times. Other DNA sequences of this sample code for an identical CDR3. The chain has TRBV28 and TRBJ1-1; the D is unclear. Germline loops: CDR1 MDHEN, CDR2 SYDVKM. V dropped 2 bases and J dropped 4 bases, with 5 bases sitting between them. This CDR3 has 12 amino acids. For the CDR3, the DNA is TGTGCCAGCAGTTTAGAGGTCACTGAAGCTTTCTTT. It translates to CASSLEVTEAFF.

The chain employs TRBV6-4 and TRBJ2-3; 9 bases line up with TRBD1. V lost 4 bases to trimming and J lost 4 bases; unmatched junction nucleotides: 9. CDR3 length: 16 amino acids. The germline gives CDR1 MRHNA, CDR2 SNTAGT. The CDR3 DNA reads as TGTGCCAGCAGTGGCGGTACCGGGACAGGGTCAGATACGCAGTATTTT. Its translation is CASSGGTGTGSDTQYF.

The chain joins TRBV5-1 to TRBJ1-1; D remains ambiguous. The CDR3 sequence is 13 residues long. The V end was cut by 3 bases, the J end by 1 base, with 7 bases between. Looked up from germline, CDR1 is SGHRS and CDR2 is YFSETQ. This CDR3 reads CASSYRENTEAFF. The CDR3 nucleotides are TGCGCCAGCAGCTATAGAGAGAACACTGAAGCTTTCTTT.

This clone appeared a few times. This sequence joins TRBV7-3 and TRBJ1-6; the D gene is possibly TRBD1 (5 bases). Trimming left V 2 bases short and J 8 bases short, with 10 bases between. The germline V gene has CDR1 SGHTA and CDR2 FQGTGA. CDR3 size: 14 residues. The CDR3 reads CASSLLGGDSPLHF. The CDR3 nucleotides are TGTGCCAGCAGCTTATTGGGGGGGGATTCACCCCTCCACTTT.

Only one count was recorded for this clone. The chain employs TRBV19 and TRBJ2-5; 10 positions agree with TRBD2. V was clipped by 4 bases and J by 2 bases; unmatched bases: 7. Germline CDR1 and CDR2: LNHDA and SQIVND (reference sequence). There are 16 residues in the CDR3. DNA for the CDR3: TGTGCCAGTAGTACGACTAGCGGGTGGAATCAAGAGACCCAGTACTTC. As protein: CASSTTSGWNQETQYF.